The present T cell receptor (beta chain) was sequenced within a study of response to subunit inactivated influenza vaccine. MiXCR, run by TCRdb on the RT-PCR reads, gives a single entry per CDR3 protein. The data contain 400,000 to 650,000 distinct CDR3 sequences, about 7.2% of them singletons. Trimming at V came to 2 bases and at J to 6 bases, leaving 6 bases not matched to a gene. Per germline, CDR1 MNHNS and CDR2 SASEGT. The CDR3 totals 15 residues. A few counts support this clonotype. Antigen: not known. Whole-study results and caveats: The authors proposed limited new T cell recruitment per seasonal influenza vaccination.

The receptor was isolated from a man between 50 and 75 years old who received an inactivated influenza vaccine. This rearrangement joins TRBV6-1 to TRBJ2-5; 10 bases are shared with TRBD2. The sample here was PBMCs from blood, taken less than 30 months after vaccination. CDR3 sequence reads: CASSESAGGAKTQYF. The CDR3 nucleotides are TGTGCCAGCAGTGAATCAGCGGGGGGGGCGAAGACCCAGTACTTC.